The 16 T cell receptor beta chains below come from one sample, sequenced in a study of blood T cells in healthy people across ages. Alongside a J-beta primer mix, a sample-barcoded 5' primer served in a second PCR lasting roughly 6 to 12 cycles. TCRdb ran MiXCR on the 5' RACE reads and lists one entry per CDR3 protein. This table holds some 670,000 distinct CDR3 sequences, over 40% found once. The sequenced sample was blood. All receptors come from an elderly woman in good health.

CDR3 region: CASSQVGQGGEKNTEAFF. Here the CDR3 DNA reads TGCGCCAGCAGCCAAGTGGGACAGGGTGGGGAAAAAAACACTGAAGCTTTCTTT. The chain is built from TRBV4-1 and TRBJ1-1; 9 nucleotides match TRBD1. This CDR3 has 18 residues. V lost 1 base, J lost 2 bases, and 11 bases stayed unmatched. Germline lookup yields CDR1 MGHRA and CDR2 YSYEKL.

The sample holds many counts of this clonotype. This rearrangement joins TRBV5-1 to TRBJ2-3; D gene ambiguous. V lost 4 bases, J lost 2 bases, and 5 bases lay in between. This CDR3 contains 12 residues. Germline CDR1 reads SGHRS; CDR2 reads YFSETQ. In DNA, the CDR3 is TGCGCCAGCAGCATACCCACAGATACGCAGTATTTT. It translates to CASSIPTDTQYF.

The V gene is TRBV7-2, the J gene TRBJ2-1; D is ambiguous. In germline, CDR1 is SGHTA, CDR2 FQGNSA. The CDR3 has 15 residues. With 5 bases removed from V and 4 bases from J, the gap between germline ends came to 15 bases. CDR3 in amino acids: CASSPRSVRYNEQFF. In DNA form, the CDR3 reads TGTGCCAGCAGCCCCCGGTCGGTACGTTACAATGAGCAGTTCTTC.

The chain employs TRBV3-1 and TRBJ2-7; TRBD2 matches at 8 bases. Germline V gene data show CDR1 as LGHDT and CDR2 as YNNKEL (reference sequence). The length of the CDR3 is 14 residues. The V segment lost 4 bases and the J segment 4 bases; nucleotides outside the gene matches: 6. The CDR3, as DNA: TGTGCCAGCAGCCGTAGCGGGATCCTTTACGAGCAGTACTTC. Residues: CASSRSGILYEQYF.

This clonotype has just a few counts. The chain is built from TRBV5-1 and TRBJ2-5; D not resolved. Germline V gene data show CDR1 as SGHRS and CDR2 as YFSETQ. V was pared by 2 bases and J by 6 bases, with 14 bases between. This CDR3 is built from 14 residues. The CDR3: CASSLQSGGKTQYF. The CDR3 nucleotides read TGCGCCAGCAGCTTACAGAGTGGCGGAAAGACCCAGTACTTC. The whole variable domain, filled in from reference TRBV5-1 and TRBJ2-5, reads KAGVTQTPRYLIKTRGQQVTLSCSPISGHRSVSWYQQTPGQGLQFLFEYFSETQRNKGNFPGRFSGRQFSNSRSEMNVSTLELGDSALYLCASSLQSGGKTQYFGPGTRLLVL.

This clonotype was counted many times. The junction and the germline gene differ at one end; a read error may be behind it. The chain recombines TRBV28 with TRBJ2-5; D perhaps matches TRBD1 (6 bases). The CDR3 contains 16 residues. Germline-derived CDR1 and CDR2 are MDHEN and SYDVKM. The CDR3 nucleotides are TGCGCCAGCAGTCTAATGAGGACAGCCCAGTCGGGGACCCAGTACTTC. It codes for CASSLMRTAQSGTQYF.

This clonotype has just a few counts. This chain joins TRBV7-9 and TRBJ2-1; D gene uncertain. V shed 6 bases and J shed 0 bases, with 6 bases lying between them. Germline loops: CDR1 SEHNR, CDR2 FQNEAQ (reference sequence). This CDR3 region has 13 residues. The CDR3 loop is CASRTLSYNEQFF. The CDR3 nucleotides read TGTGCCAGCAGGACCCTCTCCTACAATGAGCAGTTCTTC.

This clonotype has ten or more counts. The gene calls are TRBV6-1 and TRBJ1-2, with D unresolved. Germline loops: CDR1 MNHNS, CDR2 SASEGT. With 7 bases removed from V and 4 bases from J, the gap between germline ends came to 16 bases. The CDR3 covers 14 residues. CDR3 sequence reads: CASTNSGIGYGYTF. CDR3 bases: TGTGCCAGCACTAACAGTGGGATCGGCTATGGCTACACCTTC.

Regarding this clonotype: A much larger clone lies one base from this, so it may be a read error. The chain combines TRBV28 with TRBJ2-4; 12 bases are shared with TRBD1. Germline V gives CDR1 MDHEN, CDR2 SYDVKM. Losses at the gene ends were 3 bases for V and 9 bases for J; bases not matched to a gene: 12. This CDR3 has 17 residues. CDR3 residues: CASSFDGTGGAGSIQYF. The DNA for the CDR3 is TGTGCCAGCAGTTTCGATGGGACAGGGGGCGCAGGAAGCATTCAGTACTTC.

The rearrangement uses TRBV27 and TRBJ2-7; TRBD2 agrees at 10 bases. This CDR3 spans 14 amino acids. Germline V CDR1 and CDR2: MNHEY, SMNVEV (reference sequence). The trim removed 5 bases at V and 4 bases at J, leaving 5 bases unmatched. CDR3 nucleotides: TGTGCCAGCAGTACCCTAGCGGGGGCTTACGAGCAGTACTTC. Amino acids: CASSTLAGAYEQYF.

The J gene is TRBJ2-7, the V gene TRBV29-1; D possibly corresponds to TRBD2 (5 bases). Germline V gene lookup returns CDR1 SQVTM and CDR2 ANQGSEA. V lost 4 bases, J lost 5 bases, and 12 bases lay in between. CDR3 length: 12 residues. CDR3 sequence (DNA): TGCAGCGTTGGGGAGCTGTTACACGAGCAGTACTTC. It translates to CSVGELLHEQYF.

Only a few counts were recorded for this clonotype. The chain recombines TRBV27 with TRBJ2-1; 10 bases fit TRBD2. The CDR3 runs 19 residues. V dropped 5 bases and J dropped 7; count of bases not matched to a gene: 20. In germline, CDR1 is MNHEY, CDR2 SMNVEV (reference sequence). The CDR3 bases are TGTGCCAGCAGTCCCAACCCCCCTAGCGGGGGCCTCGAAGGGAATGAGCAGTTCTTC. Translating it yields CASSPNPPSGGLEGNEQFF.

The table lists this clonotype with a count of one. Being one base from a much bigger clone, this may be a read error. This sequence joins TRBV12-3 or TRBV12-4 and TRBJ2-3, with 10 bases identical to TRBD2. The CDR3 totals 16 residues. Written as DNA, the CDR3 is TGTGCCGGCAGTTCCTGGACTAGCGGAACCACAGATACGCAGTATTTT. Translation: CAGSSWTSGTTDTQYF.

This clonotype has a count of ten or more. The V and J genes are TRBV7-9 and TRBJ2-3; 7 bases are shared with TRBD2. The germline V gene has CDR1 SEHNR and CDR2 FQNEAQ (reference sequence). This CDR3 spans 15 amino acids. The V segment lost 1 base and the J segment 5 bases; nucleotides outside the gene matches: 6. The CDR3 bases are TGTGCCAGCAGCTTAGTTCGCGGGAGTATAGATACGCAGTATTTT. Translated: CASSLVRGSIDTQYF.

The chain uses TRBV10-3 and TRBJ1-3, with a tentative D call TRBD1 (5 bases). The CDR3 consists of 14 residues. V was pared by 7 bases and J by 0 bases, with 10 bases between. Germline lookup yields CDR1 ENHRY and CDR2 SYGVKD. The chain's CDR3 is CAITGQISGNTIYF. Written as DNA, the CDR3 is TGTGCCATCACAGGGCAAATCTCTGGAAACACCATATATTTT.

The CDR3 reads CASSENEGLGYEQYF. As DNA, the CDR3 is TGTGCCAGCAGTGAAAATGAAGGGTTGGGCTACGAGCAGTACTTC. The chain has TRBV2 and TRBJ2-7; D remains unclear. Trimming shortened V by 2 bases and J by 3 bases, and 14 bases separated the two germline ends. This CDR3 is 15 amino acids long. The germline gives CDR1 SNHLY, CDR2 FYNNEI.